Below are 26 T cell receptor beta chains sequenced from a single sample in a study of shared clonotypes between healthy human individuals. Here immunoSEQ multiplex PCR was the method, and the copy in TCRdb shows in-frame clones only, minus some. The top ten clones hold over 1.3% of a sample with some 1 million clones, 65% to 75% of them seen once. Sequenced input: memory CD4+ T cells sorted from blood. Subset reported: CD45RA-negative fraction. Receptor source: a young man in good health.

The genes are TRBV5-1 and TRBJ2-3; D may correspond to TRBD1 or TRBD2 (7 bases each). The V end was cut by 4 bases, the J end by 4 bases, with 19 bases between. Germline CDR1 reads SGHRS; CDR2 reads YFSETQ. The CDR3 contains 16 residues. CDR3 amino acids: CASSPGEGARADTQYF. Here the CDR3 DNA reads TGCGCCAGCAGCCCAGGGGAGGGGGCTAGAGCAGATACGCAGTATTTT.

V and J are TRBV5-6 and TRBJ2-5; D remains ambiguous. V was clipped by 4 bases and J by 5 bases, with 9 bases between them. The germline gives CDR1 SGHDT, CDR2 YYEEEE. The CDR3 is 12 amino acids. CDR3 nucleotide sequence: TGTGCCAGCAGCGTAGGGCTGGAGACCCAGTACTTC. This gives the protein CASSVGLETQYF.

The chain recombines TRBV29-1 with TRBJ2-3; a weak D match, TRBD2 (7 bases). The CDR3 extends over 12 amino acids. Per germline, CDR1 SQVTM and CDR2 ANQGSEA. Between the trimmed V and J ends, which lost 5 bases and 7 bases, there was a span of 13 bases. The CDR3, as DNA: TGCAGCGTTATGAAGGGGGGGAATACGCAGTATTTT. Protein product: CSVMKGGNTQYF.

Concerning this clone: An end of the junction differs from the germline gene, which may be a read error. The rearrangement links TRBV5-8 to TRBJ2-5, with D hard to call. The CDR3 sequence is 13 residues long. Per germline, CDR1 SGHTS and CDR2 YDEGEE. DNA of the CDR3: TGTGCCAGCCTTCACCAGATCGGAGAGGCCCAGTACTTC. Amino acid sequence: CASLHQIGEAQYF.

In its sample, this clone was seen once. This sample also contains other DNA sequences that code for the same CDR3. The chain employs TRBV11-3 and TRBJ1-2; 9 bases agree with TRBD1. The CDR3 has 13 residues. Unmatched junction bases numbered 2, after V lost 3 bases and J lost 6 bases. Per the germline V gene, CDR1 is SGHNT and CDR2 is YENEEA. CDR3 coding DNA: TGTGCCAGCAGCTTGGGGACAGGGAATGGCTACACCTTC. It yields the protein CASSLGTGNGYTF.

At least ten counts were recorded for this clone. V is TRBV7-9 and J is TRBJ2-1, with D perhaps TRBD1 or TRBD2 (5 bases each). CDR1 and CDR2 (germline): SEHNR, FQNEAQ (reference sequence). V dropped 5 bases and J dropped 12 bases, with 11 bases sitting between them. The CDR3 loop spans 11 amino acids. In nucleotides, the CDR3 is TGTGCCAGCAGCACCGGGACGGGGCAGTTCTTC. It is translated as CASSTGTGQFF.

In its sample, this clone was seen a few times. This chain joins TRBV5-6 and TRBJ2-5; TRBD2 agrees at 9 bases. V trimming: 0 bases; J trimming: 4 bases; junction bases outside the gene matches: 4. CDR3 length: 15 residues. Germline V lookup: CDR1 SGHDT, CDR2 YYEEEE. DNA of the CDR3: TGTGCCAGCAGCTTGGTTAGCGGGAGTGGAGAGACCCAGTACTTC. It translates to CASSLVSGSGETQYF.

The V gene is TRBV7-2, the J gene TRBJ2-6, with TRBD2 as a possible D gene (6 bases). V lost 8 bases and J lost 2, with 13 bases in between. The CDR3 is 15 amino acids. The germline CDR1 and CDR2 sequences are SGHTA and FQGNSA. The CDR3, as DNA: TGTGCCAGCCGAGCAGGAGGGGCTGGGGCCAACGTCCTGACTTTC. This encodes CASRAGGAGANVLTF.

V and J are TRBV11-3 and TRBJ2-5, with D maybe TRBD2 (6 bases). The V gene lost 5 bases and the J gene lost 5 bases, with 12 bases spanning the gap. From germline, CDR1 is SGHNT and CDR2 YENEEA. The CDR3 totals 13 residues. The DNA for the CDR3 is TGTGCCAGCAGCGGAGGGTCGGGGGAGACCCAGTACTTC. Translation gives CASSGGSGETQYF. The whole variable domain, filled in from reference TRBV11-3 and TRBJ2-5, reads EAGVVQSPRYKIIEKKQPVAFWCNPISGHNTLYWYLQNLGQGPELLIRYENEEAVDDSQLPKDRFSAERLKGVDSTLKIQPAELGDSAVYLCASSGGSGETQYFGPGTRLLVL.

Only a few counts were recorded for this clone. This chain joins TRBV5-6 and TRBJ2-7; the match to TRBD2 covers 9 bases. This CDR3 contains 17 residues. Germline V CDR1 and CDR2: SGHDT, YYEEEE. With 4 bases clipped from V and 7 bases from J, the junction kept 18 bases outside the gene matches. CDR3 sequence: CASSRGTASGRTLEQYF. The CDR3, as DNA: TGTGCCAGCAGCCGCGGGACAGCGAGCGGGAGGACGCTGGAGCAGTACTTC.

This chain joins TRBV7-2 and TRBJ1-2; D unclear. The CDR3 runs 19 residues. V was cut by 3 bases and J by 4 bases, with 27 bases left in between. Germline CDR1 SGHTA, CDR2 FQGNSA. In DNA form, the CDR3 reads TGTGCCAGCAGCTTTTTTGGCGGGGTTGGCCGGGAAGGAGGCTATGGCTACACCTTC. This encodes CASSFFGGVGREGGYGYTF.

A few counts support this clone. The rearrangement uses TRBV7-2 and TRBJ1-2; D gene unclear. V was cut by 8 bases and J by 6 bases, with 16 bases left in between. Germline lookup yields CDR1 SGHTA and CDR2 FQGNSA. This CDR3 is built from 13 residues. For the CDR3, the DNA is TGTGCCAGCTCATGGAACAGAAGAGATGGCTACACCTTC. Its protein product is CASSWNRRDGYTF.

J is TRBJ2-7 and V is TRBV5-4, with 11 bases aligning to TRBD1. The germline gives CDR1 SGHNT, CDR2 YYREEE (reference sequence). There are 16 residues in the CDR3. V shed 4 bases, J shed 0 bases, and the junction held 6 bases outside the gene matches. CDR3 loop: CASSNWDRGGSYEQYF. CDR3 nucleotide sequence: TGTGCCAGCAGCAACTGGGACAGGGGGGGCTCCTACGAGCAGTACTTC.

This clone was seen more than once but under ten times. This chain uses TRBV18 with TRBJ2-5; D ambiguous. V lost 3 bases to trimming and J lost 5 bases, with 7 bases between them. CDR3 length: 12 amino acids. From germline, CDR1 is KGHSH and CDR2 LQKENI. The CDR3 reads CASSPKDETQYF. The CDR3 DNA sequence: TGTGCCAGCTCACCGAAAGATGAGACCCAGTACTTC.

V gene TRBV5-1 combines with J gene TRBJ2-3; TRBD2 agrees at 13 bases. Per the germline V gene, CDR1 is SGHRS and CDR2 is YFSETQ. CDR3 length: 18 residues. J was trimmed by 0 bases and V by 0 bases; bases with no gene match: 4. CDR3 residues: CASSLGLAGGWSTDTQYF. CDR3 DNA: TGCGCCAGCAGCTTGGGACTAGCGGGAGGCTGGAGCACAGATACGCAGTATTTT.

This chain links TRBV7-2 with TRBJ1-2; 8 bases map to TRBD1. Trimming took 5 bases from V and 9 from J; bases not matched to a gene: 5. Looked up from germline, CDR1 is SGHTA and CDR2 is FQGNSA. The CDR3 extends over 12 amino acids. This CDR3 is CASSRRQGSYTF. CDR3 sequence (DNA): TGTGCCAGCAGCCGACGACAGGGGAGCTACACCTTC.

The V call is TRBV11-1, the J call TRBJ2-1; 7 bases agree with TRBD1. The J segment lost 5 bases and the V segment lost 10 bases, leaving 11 bases of the junction unmatched. The CDR3 sequence is 14 residues long. Germline assignment: CDR1 SGHAT and CDR2 FQDESV (reference sequence). CDR3 sequence (DNA): TGTGCCACCCTTAAATCACAGGGGAACAATGAGCAGTTCTTC. This translates into CATLKSQGNNEQFF.

To note about this clone: Other DNA sequences within the sample encode an identical CDR3. J is TRBJ2-5 and V is TRBV5-1; 8 bases are shared with TRBD2. The CDR3 runs 14 residues. After removal of 4 bases from V and 1 base from J, the junction contained 3 bases not matched to a gene. The germline gives CDR1 SGHRS, CDR2 YFSETQ. The CDR3 DNA reads as TGCGCCAGCAGCCCGGGGGGGCCCCAAGAGACCCAGTACTTC. It encodes CASSPGGPQETQYF.

The chain uses TRBV10-3 and TRBJ1-1, with D tentatively TRBD1 (5 bases). From germline, CDR1 is ENHRY and CDR2 SYGVKD. V shed 4 bases and J shed 7 bases, with 10 bases lying between them. CDR3 size: 12 residues. Here the CDR3 DNA reads TGTGCCATCAGTGTTACAGGAGATGAAGCTTTCTTT. It specifies CAISVTGDEAFF.

The gene calls are TRBV28 and TRBJ1-2, with a weak D call TRBD1 (6 bases). CDR1 is MDHEN, CDR2 SYDVKM, per germline. V lost 6 bases and J 3 bases, leaving 14 bases between the germline ends. The CDR3 is 14 amino acids. This CDR3 reads CASSPTGLYYGYTF. CDR3 bases: TGTGCCAGCAGCCCTACAGGGTTATACTATGGCTACACCTTC.

The rearrangement joins TRBV6-4 to TRBJ2-1, with 7 bases identical to TRBD2. Germline lookup yields CDR1 MRHNA and CDR2 SNTAGT. The length of the CDR3 is 15 residues. J gave up 4 bases and V 4 bases, and 7 bases lay outside the gene matches. CDR3 DNA sequence: TGTGCCAGCAGTGTTTTGGCTAGCGGATACAATGAGCAGTTCTTC. Protein sequence: CASSVLASGYNEQFF.

The chain recombines TRBV27 with TRBJ1-2; 8 bases line up with TRBD1. Germline V gene data show CDR1 as MNHEY and CDR2 as SMNVEV (reference sequence). This CDR3 has 16 residues. Trimming cost V 0 bases and J 2 bases; bases outside gene matches: 5. DNA for the CDR3: TGTGCCAGCAGTTTATCAGGCAGGGGGCGCAACTATGGCTACACCTTC. This codes for CASSLSGRGRNYGYTF.

The chain combines TRBV28 with TRBJ1-4, with 7 bases that match TRBD1. CDR1 is MDHEN, CDR2 SYDVKM, per germline. CDR3 length equals 14 residues. With V trimmed by 5 bases and J by 6 bases, 6 bases remained unmatched. For the CDR3, the DNA is TGTGCCAGCAGTCCCTGGACAGGTTATGAAAAACTGTTTTTT. As protein: CASSPWTGYEKLFF.

The chain combines TRBV5-6 with TRBJ1-5; D might be TRBD1 (5 bases). CDR3 length equals 16 residues. V lost 1 base and J 1 base, leaving 12 bases between the germline ends. Germline loops: CDR1 SGHDT, CDR2 YYEEEE. This CDR3 reads CASSLYGGFSNQPQHF. CDR3 nucleotides: TGTGCCAGCAGCTTGTACGGGGGTTTCAGCAATCAGCCCCAGCATTTT.

The chain couples TRBV5-6 to TRBJ2-5; D call uncertain. Per the germline V gene, CDR1 is SGHDT and CDR2 is YYEEEE. This CDR3 is 15 amino acids long. The V and J ends lost 0 bases and 5 bases respectively, with 14 bases between them. The CDR3 reads CASSLGQKRWETQYF. Here the CDR3 DNA reads TGTGCCAGCAGCTTGGGTCAGAAAAGGTGGGAGACCCAGTACTTC.

The V call is TRBV5-1, the J call TRBJ1-4, with TRBD1 identical over 7 bases. With V trimmed by 4 bases and J by 5 bases, 8 bases remained unmatched. The germline V gene encodes CDR1 SGHRS and CDR2 YFSETQ. CDR3 length equals 15 residues. The CDR3 loop reads CASSINTGENEKLFF. The CDR3 DNA reads TGCGCCAGCAGCATAAACACAGGGGAGAATGAAAAACTGTTTTTT. The variable domain in full, completed from reference TRBV5-1 and TRBJ1-4, reads KAGVTQTPRYLIKTRGQQVTLSCSPISGHRSVSWYQQTPGQGLQFLFEYFSETQRNKGNFPGRFSGRQFSNSRSEMNVSTLELGDSALYLCASSINTGENEKLFFGSGTQLSVL.